This TCR beta chain was documented in a study of blood T cell repertoires in COVID-19. For the study at large: Some COVID-19 samples were acute and others convalescent; all came from the United States, Italy and Spain. The cDNA or gDNA used as material had been derived from T cells, B-cell-depleted T cells, or PBMCs.

The repertoire was sequenced with immunoSEQ multiplex PCR; TCRdb's copy has only in-frame clones and lacks some. The sample carries around 20,000 clones, approximately 80% recorded once. Trimming shortened V by 3 bases and J by 6 bases, and 18 bases separated the two germline ends. Germline V gene lookup returns CDR1 LNHDA and CDR2 SQIVND (reference sequence). This CDR3 spans 15 amino acids. This clone was recorded only once. V and J are TRBV19 and TRBJ2-7; possible D gene TRBD2, 6 bases. The clonotype originates from a human donor in a cohort sampled during active COVID-19. The specimen was peripheral blood. This chain's CDR3 is CASSMDGSWYSEQYF. DNA for the CDR3: TGTGCCAGTAGTATGGACGGGAGCTGGTACAGCGAGCAGTACTTC.